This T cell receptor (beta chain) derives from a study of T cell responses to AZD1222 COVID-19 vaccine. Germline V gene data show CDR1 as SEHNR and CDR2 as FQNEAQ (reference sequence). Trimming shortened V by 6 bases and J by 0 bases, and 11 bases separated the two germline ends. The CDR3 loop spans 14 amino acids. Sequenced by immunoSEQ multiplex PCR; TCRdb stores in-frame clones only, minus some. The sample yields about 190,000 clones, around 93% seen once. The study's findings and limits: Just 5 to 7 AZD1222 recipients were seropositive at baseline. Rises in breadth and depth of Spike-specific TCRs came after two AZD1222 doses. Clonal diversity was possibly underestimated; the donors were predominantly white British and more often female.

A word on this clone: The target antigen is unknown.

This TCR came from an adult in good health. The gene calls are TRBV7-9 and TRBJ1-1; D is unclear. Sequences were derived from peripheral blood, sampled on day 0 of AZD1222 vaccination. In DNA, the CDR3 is TGTGCCAGCAGGTCCCCGAGGCTGAACACTGAAGCTTTCTTT. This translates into CASRSPRLNTEAFF.